Listed below are T cell receptor beta chains from one sample, sequenced in a study of technical replicates of blood from several donors. The table came from immunoSEQ multiplex PCR; TCRdb's copy has only in-frame clones and leaves some out. Of some 70,000 clones in the sample, 90% to 95% were seen once. The specimen sequenced was PBMCs. The receptor set was obtained from a human donor in good health. Some clones in this sample may be carry-over from other donors' samples. CDR3s include the opening cysteine and the closing phenylalanine or tryptophan. The order of the fields is CDR3 length, D gene, J gene, clone size, V gene, CDR3 DNA, CDR3 protein. D genes are given only for firm matches. A row's size may be missing; if present it is once, few, many or a size class.

>14|TRBD1|TRBJ2-5|.|TRBV6-5
TGTGCCAGCCGCCGGACAGGGGGAGGCGAGACCCAGTACTTC
CASRRTGGGETQYF
>14|TRBD1|TRBJ2-1|.|TRBV7-9
TGTGCCAGCAGCTTGGGACAGGGGGGTCGTGAGCAGTTCTTC
CASSLGQGGREQFF
>17|TRBD2|TRBJ2-2|.|TRBV7-8
TGTGCCAGCAGCCCCCTGGGGCGGGGGGAGGGCACCGGGGAGCTGTTTTTT
CASSPLGRGEGTGELFF
>12|TRBD1|TRBJ1-2|.|TRBV19
TGTGCCAGTGTGGACAGGAAGTATGGCTACACCTTC
CASVDRKYGYTF
>16|.|TRBJ1-4|.|TRBV5-6
TGTGCCAGCAGCCGTAGGGGCAGTCCTTGGAATGAAAAACTGTTTTTT
CASSRRGSPWNEKLFF
>16|.|TRBJ1-3|.|TRBV5-1
TGCGCCAGCAGCCCCGCTGGGCAAACCGGAGGAAACACCATATATTTT
CASSPAGQTGGNTIYF
>15|TRBD1|TRBJ1-1|.|TRBV5-1
TGCGCCAGCAGACTAACAGGGGGCTCCGACACTGAAGCTTTCTTT
CASRLTGGSDTEAFF
>16|.|TRBJ2-1|few|TRBV4-3
TGCGCCAGCAGCCAAGAAATTCGCAGCTCCTACAATGAGCAGTTCTTC
CASSQEIRSSYNEQFF
>15|TRBD2|TRBJ2-7|.|TRBV4-1
TGCGCCAGCAGCCAACTATCTAGCGGGAGCTACGAGCAGTACTTC
CASSQLSSGSYEQYF
>17|TRBD2|TRBJ2-7|.|TRBV5-1
TGCGCCAGCAGCGGGGGACTAGCGGGGGGAGGCGCCTACGAGCAGTACTTC
CASSGGLAGGGAYEQYF
>12|.|TRBJ2-7|.|TRBV28
TGTGCCAGCAGTTTCCGGGGGTACGAGCAGTACTTC
CASSFRGYEQYF
>13|TRBD1|TRBJ1-2|once|TRBV6-5
TGTGCCAGCAGCCTGACAGGGTTTGCGGGCTACACCTTC
CASSLTGFAGYTF
>15|TRBD1|TRBJ1-1|.|TRBV5-6
TGTGCCAGCAGCTTTCCGACAGGGATGAACACTGAAGCTTTCTTT
CASSFPTGMNTEAFF
>11|.|TRBJ1-2|.|TRBV6-6
TGTGCCAGCAAAGGGGGTGGCGGCTACACCTTC
CASKGGGGYTF
>14|.|TRBJ2-7|once|TRBV5-1
TGCGCCAGCAGCCCGCTCGGAGGGAGAGACGAGCAGTACTTC
CASSPLGGRDEQYF
>15|TRBD1|TRBJ1-5|.|TRBV5-5
TGTGCCAGCAGCCGACAGGGGCTGTCAGGTCAGCCCCAGCATTTT
CASSRQGLSGQPQHF
>14|TRBD1|TRBJ2-5|.|TRBV4-1
TGCGCCAGCAGCCAAGGCCCCGGACAGGCGACCCAGTACTTC
CASSQGPGQATQYF
>13|TRBD2|TRBJ2-1|.|TRBV30
TGTGCCTGGGGACTAGCGGGGGGGCGTTGTCAGTTCTTC
CAWGLAGGRCQFF
>15|.|TRBJ1-2|.|TRBV14
TGTGCCAGCAGCCAAGATATCAGGACTAGTTATGGCTACACCTTC
CASSQDIRTSYGYTF
>15|TRBD1|TRBJ2-3|.|TRBV2
TGTGCCAGCAGTGACGACAGGGCTGCCCCAGATACGCAGTATTTT
CASSDDRAAPDTQYF
>18|TRBD2|TRBJ2-1|.|TRBV7-6
TGTGCCAGCAGCTTGCGCCCGACTAGCGGGGGGAGGTACAATGAGCAGTTCTTC
CASSLRPTSGGRYNEQFF
>14|.|TRBJ1-2|.|TRBV6-6
TGTGCCAGCAGTTACTCCACAGCAAACTATGGCTACACCTTC
CASSYSTANYGYTF
>16|.|TRBJ1-3|.|TRBV4-1
TGCGCCAGCAGCCAAGATTGGCCGATCTCTGGAAACACCATATATTTT
CASSQDWPISGNTIYF
>16|.|TRBJ2-2|.|TRBV18
TGTGCCAGCTCACCATACGGGGGATCGAACACCGGGGAGCTGTTTTTT
CASSPYGGSNTGELFF
>19|TRBD2|TRBJ2-2|.|TRBV9
TGTGCCAGCAGCGTAGTAGGACTAGCGGGGCCCTCGAACACCGGGGAGCTGTTTTTT
CASSVVGLAGPSNTGELFF
>16|TRBD2|TRBJ2-7|.|TRBV5-1
TGCGCCAGCAGCTATAATAGGGCTAGCGGGACCTACGAGCAGTACTTC
CASSYNRASGTYEQYF
>15|.|TRBJ2-7|.|TRBV11-2
TGTGCCAGCAGCCGAGGGGGGGGGTATGGCGAGGAGCAGTACTTC
CASSRGGGYGEEQYF
>13|TRBD1|TRBJ2-7|.|TRBV2
TGTGCCAGCAGTGGACAGGGGGCCTACGAGCAGTACTTC
CASSGQGAYEQYF
>12|TRBD2|TRBJ2-2|.|TRBV29-1
TGCAGCTACCTGGGGGGGTTCGGGGAGCTGTTTTTT
CSYLGGFGELFF
>15|.|TRBJ2-2|.|TRBV5-1
TGCGCCAGCAGCACCGGGACAATGAACACCGGGGAGCTGTTTTTT
CASSTGTMNTGELFF
>12|.|TRBJ2-1|.|TRBV7-3
TGTGCCAGCAGTGAGAGGGGAGGCGAGCAGTTCTTC
CASSERGGEQFF
>15|TRBD1|TRBJ2-3|.|TRBV30
TGTGCCTGGGGGCCACAGGGGGTCAGCACAGATACGCAGTATTTT
CAWGPQGVSTDTQYF
>13|TRBD1|TRBJ1-5|.|TRBV6-1
TGTGCCAGCAGGAGACAGGGTGATCAGCCCCAGCATTTT
CASRRQGDQPQHF
>19|TRBD1|TRBJ1-5|.|TRBV4-3
TGCGCCAGCAGCGAAGAACTGACAGGGGGATTGTGTAGCAATCAGCCCCAGCATTTT
CASSEELTGGLCSNQPQHF
>19|.|TRBJ1-3|.|TRBV4-1
TGCGCCAGCAGCCTAGCCCGCAATCCGACGCGATTTGGTGGAAACACCATATATTTT
CASSLARNPTRFGGNTIYF
>15|TRBD2|TRBJ2-5|.|TRBV5-4
TGTGCCAGCAGCTCGACTAGCGGGGACCAAGAGACCCAGTACTTC
CASSSTSGDQETQYF
>14|TRBD2|TRBJ2-3|.|TRBV10-3
TGTGCCACCCGTGGGAGCGGGGCTACAGATACGCAGTATTTT
CATRGSGATDTQYF
>15|.|TRBJ2-3|.|TRBV30
TGTGCCTGGAAAACTAGGACGGGAGCTAGGGATACGCAGTATTTT
CAWKTRTGARDTQYF
>17|TRBD2|TRBJ2-1|.|TRBV9
TGTGCCAGCAGCGTAGGGAGGGGGTTAGCGGGATTGGATGAGCAGTTCTTC
CASSVGRGLAGLDEQFF
>19|TRBD2|TRBJ2-2|.|TRBV7-9
TGTGCCAGCAGCCGAACGACAGGACTAGCGGGAGGTAACACCGGGGAGCTGTTTTTT
CASSRTTGLAGGNTGELFF
>18|TRBD2|TRBJ2-7|.|TRBV27
TGTGCCAGCAGTTTATCGCCTAGCGGGAGAGGGGCAAGAGGAGAGCAGTACTTC
CASSLSPSGRGARGEQYF
>15|TRBD2|TRBJ2-7|.|TRBV12-5
TGTGCTAGTGGTTGGGCGACTAGCGGGGACTACGAGCAGTACTTC
CASGWATSGDYEQYF
>15|TRBD1|TRBJ2-3|.|TRBV5-1
TGCGCCAGCAGCTTGAGGGGGCAGAGGGCAGATACGCAGTATTTT
CASSLRGQRADTQYF
>15|TRBD1|TRBJ2-5|.|TRBV6-5
TGTGCCAGCAGCCTGAGGACAGGCGTCGGGGAGACCCAGTACTTC
CASSLRTGVGETQYF
>14|TRBD1|TRBJ1-2|.|TRBV7-2
TGTGCCAGCAGCTACGACAGGGCTAACTATGGCTACACCTTC
CASSYDRANYGYTF